The present T cell receptor (beta chain) was sequenced within a study of T cell repertoires in ileal Crohn's disease. On the study more broadly: Thiopurines (11) or anti-TNF agents (roughly 18) were given postoperatively to about half. Biopsies of the neoterminal ileum at postoperative colonoscopy form M6 samples.

As for time point: neoterminal ileum biopsy at postoperative endoscopy, about 6 months after surgery. Produced via immunoSEQ multiplex PCR; TCRdb's table is partial and in-frame only. The sample shows 13,000 or so clones, roughly 80% of them seen only once. Trimming stripped 4 bases from V and 4 bases from J, with 17 bases between. Germline lookup yields CDR1 SGHTS and CDR2 YDEGEE. The CDR3 covers 15 residues. V usage is TRBV5-8 and J usage is TRBJ1-2; D is possibly TRBD1 (6 bases). The sample consisted of ileal tissue. The source of this sequence is an adult with Crohn's disease. CDR3 sequence (DNA): TGTGCCAGCAGCCCCCGGGAGGGGGTATCCTATGGCTACACCTTC. This gives the protein CASSPREGVSYGYTF.